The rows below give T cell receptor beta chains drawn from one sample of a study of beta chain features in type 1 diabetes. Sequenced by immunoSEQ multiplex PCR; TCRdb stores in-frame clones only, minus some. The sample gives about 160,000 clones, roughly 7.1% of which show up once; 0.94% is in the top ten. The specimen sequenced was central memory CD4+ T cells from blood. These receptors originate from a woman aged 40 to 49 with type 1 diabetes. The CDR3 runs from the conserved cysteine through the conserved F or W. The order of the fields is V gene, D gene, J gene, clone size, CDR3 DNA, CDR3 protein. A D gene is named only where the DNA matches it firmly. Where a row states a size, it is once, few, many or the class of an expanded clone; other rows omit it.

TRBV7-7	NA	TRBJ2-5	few	TGTGCCAGCGGCAAAGAGACCCAGTACTTC	CASGKETQYF
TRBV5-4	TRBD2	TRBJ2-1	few	TGTGCCAGCAGCTCGGGACTAGCTCCGAATGAGCAGTTCTTC	CASSSGLAPNEQFF
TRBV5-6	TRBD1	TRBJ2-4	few	TGTGCCAGCAGCTTTAGGACAGGGAATGTGCACATTCAGTACTTC	CASSFRTGNVHIQYF
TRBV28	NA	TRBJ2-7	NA	TGTGCCAGCAGCTCAATTCGGGGGTTTTACGAGCAGTACTTC	CASSSIRGFYEQYF
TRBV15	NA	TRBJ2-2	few	TGTGCCACCAGCAGGGGTGAAGGGAAAAGGGGAAACACCGGGGAGCTGTTTTTT	CATSRGEGKRGNTGELFF
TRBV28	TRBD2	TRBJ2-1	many	TGTGCCAGAGGACTAGCGGACAACAATGAGCAGTTCTTC	CARGLADNNEQFF
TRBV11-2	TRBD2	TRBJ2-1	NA	TGTGCCAGCAGCGCTAGCGGGAACAACCCGGGGGAGCAGTTCTTC	CASSASGNNPGEQFF
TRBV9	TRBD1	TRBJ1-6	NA	TGTGCCAGCAGCGTAAGGTCGGACGGGACAGCAAATTCACCCCTCCACTTT	CASSVRSDGTANSPLHF
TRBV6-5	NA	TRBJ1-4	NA	TGTGCCACCGGACTTAATGAAAAACTGTTTTTT	CATGLNEKLFF
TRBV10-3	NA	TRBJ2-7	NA	TGTGCCTCCCGGACACCCTCCTACGAGCAGTACTTC	CASRTPSYEQYF
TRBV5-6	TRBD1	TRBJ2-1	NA	TGTGCCAGCAGCCCTTTTCGGACAGGGGACAATGAGCAGTTCTTC	CASSPFRTGDNEQFF
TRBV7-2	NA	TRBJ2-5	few	TGTGCCAGCAGCTTTAATCAAGAGGGAGAGACCCAGTACTTC	CASSFNQEGETQYF
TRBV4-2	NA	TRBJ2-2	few	TGTGCCAGCAGCCAAGACGGGAGTGGCACCGGGGAGCTGTTTTTT	CASSQDGSGTGELFF
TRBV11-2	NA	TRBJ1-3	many	TGTGCCAGCAGCTTCGGGAGTGACCATGGAAACACCATATATTTT	CASSFGSDHGNTIYF
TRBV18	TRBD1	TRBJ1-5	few	TGTGCCAGCTCACCGGGACAGGGCAATCAGCCCCAGCATTTT	CASSPGQGNQPQHF
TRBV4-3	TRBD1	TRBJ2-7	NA	TGCGCCAGCAGCCAAGAAGGGGGCCGTTTGATCTACGAGCAGTACTTC	CASSQEGGRLIYEQYF
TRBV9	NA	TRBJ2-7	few	TGTGCCAGCAGCGTAAGTTCAGGCCCGAACTACGAGCAGTACTTC	CASSVSSGPNYEQYF
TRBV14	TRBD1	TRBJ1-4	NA	TGTGCCAGCAGCCCGACAGGGAATGAAAAACTGTTTTTT	CASSPTGNEKLFF
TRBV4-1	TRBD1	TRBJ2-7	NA	TGCGCCAGCAGCCTTCAACAAGGGACAGCCGCAGGGTACGAGCAGTACTTC	CASSLQQGTAAGYEQYF
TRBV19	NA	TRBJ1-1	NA	TGTGCCAGTAGTAACGCACTACTGAACACTGAAGCTTTCTTT	CASSNALLNTEAFF
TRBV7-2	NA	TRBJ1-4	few	TGTGCCAGCAGCCTGTCATCGTCGGCTAATGAAAAACTGTTTTTT	CASSLSSSANEKLFF
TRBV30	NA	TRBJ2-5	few	TGTGCCTGGAGCCCAGGAGAGACCCAGTACTTC	CAWSPGETQYF
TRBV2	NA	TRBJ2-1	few	TGTGCCAGCAGGGCATACAATGAGCAGTTCTTC	CASRAYNEQFF
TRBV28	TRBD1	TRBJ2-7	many	TGTGCCAGCAGATCTCCGGGACAGGGCCTCTACGAGCAGTACTTC	CASRSPGQGLYEQYF
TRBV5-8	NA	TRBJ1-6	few	TGTGCCAGCAGCTTAACCAGGGTCGGCAATTCACCCCTCCACTTT	CASSLTRVGNSPLHF
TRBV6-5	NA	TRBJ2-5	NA	TGTGCCAGCAGTTACTATGGACAACGGGAGACCCAGTACTTC	CASSYYGQRETQYF
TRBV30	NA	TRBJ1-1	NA	TGTGCCTGGAGCCTACCGTCCGAAGCTTTCTTT	CAWSLPSEAFF
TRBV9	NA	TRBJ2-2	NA	TGTGCCAGCAGCGCCATTGCGGGGCCCGGGGAGCTGTTTTTT	CASSAIAGPGELFF
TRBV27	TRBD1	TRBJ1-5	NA	TGTGCCAGCAGACGGACAGGGGAAGGGAAGCCCCAGCATTTT	CASRRTGEGKPQHF
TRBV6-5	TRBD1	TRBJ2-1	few	TGTGCCAGCAGTTCCCCCGCCCGGACAGGGACAAATGAGCAGTTCTTC	CASSSPARTGTNEQFF
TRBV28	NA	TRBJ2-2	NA	TGTGCCACCTCAGGGGCAGTTATACCCGGGGAGCTGTTTTTT	CATSGAVIPGELFF
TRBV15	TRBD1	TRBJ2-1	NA	TGTGCCACCAGCAGAGTAGGGACAGGGTCAAATGAGCAGTTCTTC	CATSRVGTGSNEQFF
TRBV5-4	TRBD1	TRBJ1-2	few	TGTGCCAGCAGCACGGGGGACAGGCCTAACTATGGCTACACCTTC	CASSTGDRPNYGYTF
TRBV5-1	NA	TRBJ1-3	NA	TGCGCCAGCAGCTTGGATACAGGAAACACCATATATTTT	CASSLDTGNTIYF
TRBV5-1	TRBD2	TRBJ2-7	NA	TGCGCCAGCAGTTTACTAGCGGGAGACGGCGAGCAGTACTTC	CASSLLAGDGEQYF
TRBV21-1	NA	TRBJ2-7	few	TGTGCCAGCAGCAGCGCTCGGGAGAGTTTTTCCTCCTACGAGCAGTACTTC	CASSSARESFSSYEQYF
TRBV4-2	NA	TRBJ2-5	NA	TGTGCCAGCAGCCAAGGACCACAGGGCGTGGAGACCCAGTACTTC	CASSQGPQGVETQYF
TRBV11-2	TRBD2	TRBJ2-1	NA	TGTGCCAGCAGCGGGACTAGCGTCCCTAATAGGGATGAGCAGTTCTTC	CASSGTSVPNRDEQFF
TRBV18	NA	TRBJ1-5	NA	TGTGCCAGCTCACCATTCCACGGTCAGCCCCAGCATTTT	CASSPFHGQPQHF
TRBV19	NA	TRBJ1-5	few	TGTGCCAGTAGTATAGTAAATAGCAATCAGCCCCAGCATTTT	CASSIVNSNQPQHF
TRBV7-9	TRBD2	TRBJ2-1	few	TGTGCCAGCAGCTTAGGATCCCTAGCGGGGCTGAACGAGCAGTTCTTC	CASSLGSLAGLNEQFF
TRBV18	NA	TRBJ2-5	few	TGTGCCAGCTCCCAGAGCCTCTCCGATAGGGGCGAAGAGACCCAGTACTTC	CASSQSLSDRGEETQYF
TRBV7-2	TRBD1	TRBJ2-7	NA	TGTGCCAGCAGCTTAGGTGTGGGACAGGTTGAGGAGCAGTACTTC	CASSLGVGQVEEQYF
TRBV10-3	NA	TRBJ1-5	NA	TGTGCCATCGGGCGTACGAATGACAATCAGCCCCAGCATTTT	CAIGRTNDNQPQHF
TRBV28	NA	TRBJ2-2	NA	TGTGCCAGTCGAACCGCTAGCGAGGCGAACACCGGGGAGCTGTTTTTT	CASRTASEANTGELFF
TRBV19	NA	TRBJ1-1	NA	TGTGCCAGTAGTCAGGACTTTAACACTGAAGCTTTCTTT	CASSQDFNTEAFF
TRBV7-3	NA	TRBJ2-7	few	TGTGCCAGCAGCTTAACGTCCGGGAGAGAGAACGAGCAGTACTTC	CASSLTSGRENEQYF
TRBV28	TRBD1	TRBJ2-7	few	TGTGCCAGCAGTTTATATTCGACAGGGAGCTCCTACGAGCAGTACTTC	CASSLYSTGSSYEQYF
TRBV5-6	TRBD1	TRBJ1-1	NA	TGTGCCAGCAGCCCTAGACGAGACAGGGCTGGTGCTTTCTTT	CASSPRRDRAGAFF